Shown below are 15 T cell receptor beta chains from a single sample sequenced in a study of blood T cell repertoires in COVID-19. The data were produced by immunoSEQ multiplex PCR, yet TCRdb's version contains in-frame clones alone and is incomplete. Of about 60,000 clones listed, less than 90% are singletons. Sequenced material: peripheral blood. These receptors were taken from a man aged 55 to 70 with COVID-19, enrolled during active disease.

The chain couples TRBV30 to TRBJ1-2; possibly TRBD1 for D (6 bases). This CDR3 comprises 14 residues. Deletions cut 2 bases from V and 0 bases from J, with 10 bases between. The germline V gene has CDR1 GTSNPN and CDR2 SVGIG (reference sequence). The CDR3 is CAWSRTDANYGYTF. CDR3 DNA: TGTGCCTGGAGTCGGACAGATGCTAACTATGGCTACACCTTC.

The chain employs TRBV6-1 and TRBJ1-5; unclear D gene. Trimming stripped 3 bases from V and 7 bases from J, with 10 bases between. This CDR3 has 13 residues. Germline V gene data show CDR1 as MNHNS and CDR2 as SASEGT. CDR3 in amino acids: CASSEVGEQPQHF. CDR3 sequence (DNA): TGTGCCAGCAGTGAGGTGGGAGAGCAGCCCCAGCATTTT.

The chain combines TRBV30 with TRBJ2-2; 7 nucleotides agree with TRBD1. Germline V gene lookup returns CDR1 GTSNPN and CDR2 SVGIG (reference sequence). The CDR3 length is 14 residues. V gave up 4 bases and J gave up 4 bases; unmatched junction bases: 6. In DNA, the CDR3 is TGTGCCTGGAAAGGGGGCAGTAGCACCGGGGAGCTGTTTTTT. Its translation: CAWKGGSSTGELFF.

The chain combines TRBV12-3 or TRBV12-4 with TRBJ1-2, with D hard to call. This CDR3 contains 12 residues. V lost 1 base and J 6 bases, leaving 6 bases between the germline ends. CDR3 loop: CASSLDGDGYTF. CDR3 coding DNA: TGTGCCAGCAGTTTAGACGGAGATGGCTACACCTTC.

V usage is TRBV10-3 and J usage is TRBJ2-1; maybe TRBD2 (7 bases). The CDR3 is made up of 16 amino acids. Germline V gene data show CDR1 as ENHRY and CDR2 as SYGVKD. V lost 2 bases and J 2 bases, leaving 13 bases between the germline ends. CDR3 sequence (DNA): TGTGCCATCAGTGAGGTAGAGGGGGGGCCCTACAATGAGCAGTTCTTC. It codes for CAISEVEGGPYNEQFF.

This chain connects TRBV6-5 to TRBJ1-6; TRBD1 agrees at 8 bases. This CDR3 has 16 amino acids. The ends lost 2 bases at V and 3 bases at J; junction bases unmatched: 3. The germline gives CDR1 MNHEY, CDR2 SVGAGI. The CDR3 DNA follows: TGTGCCAGCAGTTACGAGGGACAGGTCTATAATTCACCCCTCCACTTT. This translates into CASSYEGQVYNSPLHF.

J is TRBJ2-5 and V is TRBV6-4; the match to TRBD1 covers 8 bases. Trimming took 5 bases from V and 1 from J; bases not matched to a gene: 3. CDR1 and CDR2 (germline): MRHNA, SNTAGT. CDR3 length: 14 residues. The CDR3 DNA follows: TGTGCCAGCAGTTACGGACAGGGCCAAGAGACCCAGTACTTC. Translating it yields CASSYGQGQETQYF.

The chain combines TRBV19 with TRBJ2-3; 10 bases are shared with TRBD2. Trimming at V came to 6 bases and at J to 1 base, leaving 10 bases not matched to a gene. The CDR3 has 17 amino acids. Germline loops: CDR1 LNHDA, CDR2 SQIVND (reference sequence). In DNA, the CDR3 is TGTGCCAGTAGACCCCGTACGGGGACTAGCGGCACAGATACGCAGTATTTT. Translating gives CASRPRTGTSGTDTQYF. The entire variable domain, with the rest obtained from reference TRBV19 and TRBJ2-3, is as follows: DGGITQSPKYLFRKEGQNVTLSCEQNLNHDAMYWYRQDPGQGLRLIYYSQIVNDFQKGDIAEGYSVSREKKESFPLTVTSAQKNPTAFYLCASRPRTGTSGTDTQYFGPGTRLTVL.

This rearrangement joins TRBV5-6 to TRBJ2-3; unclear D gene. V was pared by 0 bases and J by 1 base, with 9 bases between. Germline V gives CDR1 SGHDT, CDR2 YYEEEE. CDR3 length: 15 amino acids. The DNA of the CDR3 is TGTGCCAGCAGCTTGGGACAATTACGCACAGATACGCAGTATTTT. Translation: CASSLGQLRTDTQYF. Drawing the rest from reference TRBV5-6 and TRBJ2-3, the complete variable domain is DAGVTQSPTHLIKTRGQQVTLRCSPKSGHDTVSWYQQALGQGPQFIFQYYEEEERQRGNFPDRFSGHQFPNYSSELNVNALLLGDSALYLCASSLGQLRTDTQYFGPGTRLTVL.

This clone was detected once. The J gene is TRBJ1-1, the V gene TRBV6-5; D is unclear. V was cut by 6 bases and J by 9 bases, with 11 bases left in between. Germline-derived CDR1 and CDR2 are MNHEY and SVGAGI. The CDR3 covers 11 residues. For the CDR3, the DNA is TGTGCCAGCAGCAAGCAAAATCAAGCTTTCTTT. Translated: CASSKQNQAFF.

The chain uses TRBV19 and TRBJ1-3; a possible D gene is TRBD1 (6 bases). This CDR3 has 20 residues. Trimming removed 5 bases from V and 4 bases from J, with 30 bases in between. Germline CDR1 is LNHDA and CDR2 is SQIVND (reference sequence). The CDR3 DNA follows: TGTGCCAGTAGTCCGAGGGACATTTTGAGCTTTAGAGGTTCCGGAAACACCATATATTTT. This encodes CASSPRDILSFRGSGNTIYF.

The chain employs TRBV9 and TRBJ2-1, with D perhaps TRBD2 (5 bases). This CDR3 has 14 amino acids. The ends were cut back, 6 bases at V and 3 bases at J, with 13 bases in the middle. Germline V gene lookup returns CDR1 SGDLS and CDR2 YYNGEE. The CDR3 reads CASTTGNYYNEQFF. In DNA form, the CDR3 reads TGTGCCAGCACGACCGGGAACTACTACAATGAGCAGTTCTTC.

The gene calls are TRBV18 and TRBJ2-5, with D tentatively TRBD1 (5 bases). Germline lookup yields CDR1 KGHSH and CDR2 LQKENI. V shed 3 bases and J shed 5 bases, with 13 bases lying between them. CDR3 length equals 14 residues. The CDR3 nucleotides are TGTGCCAGCTCACCTCCAGGCAGACAGGAGACCCAGTACTTC. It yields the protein CASSPPGRQETQYF.

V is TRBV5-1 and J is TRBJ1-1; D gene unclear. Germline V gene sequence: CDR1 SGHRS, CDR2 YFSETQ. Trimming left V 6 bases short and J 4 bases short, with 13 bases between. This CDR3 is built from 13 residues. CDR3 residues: CASNTPEGTEAFF. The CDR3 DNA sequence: TGCGCCAGCAACACACCGGAGGGCACTGAAGCTTTCTTT.

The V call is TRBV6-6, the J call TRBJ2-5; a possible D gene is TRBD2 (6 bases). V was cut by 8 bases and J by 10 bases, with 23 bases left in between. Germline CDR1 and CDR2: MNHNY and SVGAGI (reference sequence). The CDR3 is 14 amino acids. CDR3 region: CASGAPLGLGVQYF. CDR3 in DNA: TGTGCCAGCGGAGCCCCTTTGGGACTCGGGGTCCAGTACTTC.